The 32 T cell receptor beta chains below all came from one sample that was sequenced in a study of CD8+CD57+ T cells in acquired aplastic anemia. Genomic DNA provided the template from which TCR beta VDJ and CDR3 profiles were obtained. TCRdb recomputed calls from the reads with MiXCR, one row per CDR3 protein. The sample includes 200,000 or so distinct CDR3 sequences, roughly 64% seen only once; the top ten take roughly 46%. Sequencing was done on a sample of sorted CD4+, CD8+, or CD8+CD57+ T cells (not recorded which) from PBMCs. The receptors here all came from a human donor with severe aplastic anemia or a healthy control (not recorded which).

This clonotype was counted at least ten times. The chain recombines TRBV24-1 with TRBJ2-2; D is ambiguous. Trimming cost V 6 bases and J 5 bases, with 3 bases left between them. The CDR3 runs to 11 residues. Per germline, CDR1 KGHDR and CDR2 SFDVKD. For the CDR3, the DNA is TGTGCCACCAGTTGGACCGGGGAGCTGTTTTTT. Its protein is CATSWTGELFF.

CDR3 residues: CASTETSGRGNEQFF. DNA of the CDR3: TGTGCCAGCACTGAGACTAGCGGGAGAGGCAATGAGCAGTTCTTC. The gene calls are TRBV9 and TRBJ2-1; TRBD2 matches 12 bases. The CDR3 sequence is 15 residues long. Germline lookup yields CDR1 SGDLS and CDR2 YYNGEE. V shed 6 bases, J shed 6 bases, and the junction held 7 bases outside the gene matches. The full variable domain, completed using reference TRBV9 and TRBJ2-1, is DSGVTQTPKHLITATGQRVTLRCSPRSGDLSVYWYQQSLDQGLQFLIQYYNGEERAKGNILERFSAQQFPDLHSELNLSSLELGDSALYFCASTETSGRGNEQFFGPGTRLTVL.

The rearrangement links TRBV25-1 to TRBJ2-3; 8 bases are a match to TRBD1. The germline CDR1 and CDR2 sequences are MGHDK and SYGVNS. This CDR3 contains 15 residues. V dropped 4 bases and J dropped 3; count of bases not matched to a gene: 6. The CDR3 DNA follows: TGTGCCAGCAGTGTGGACAGGGACTGGACAGATACGCAGTATTTT. The encoded protein is CASSVDRDWTDTQYF.

V is TRBV4-1 and J is TRBJ1-6; D gene ambiguous. With 2 bases removed from V and 0 bases from J, the gap between germline ends came to 20 bases. CDR1 and CDR2 (germline): MGHRA, YSYEKL. This CDR3 region has 20 residues. The CDR3 is CASSQSGRRSYSSYNSPLHF. The CDR3 DNA follows: TGCGCCAGCAGCCAATCCGGACGTCGGTCCTATAGCTCCTATAATTCACCCCTCCACTTT.

The genes are TRBV9 and TRBJ1-2, with 8 bases fitting TRBD1. The J segment lost 8 bases and the V segment lost 0 bases, leaving 6 bases of the junction unmatched. Germline values: CDR1 SGDLS, CDR2 YYNGEE. This CDR3 contains 14 residues. CDR3 nucleotides: TGTGCCAGCAGCGTAGACGGACAGGGTAAAGGCTACACCTTC. Translation: CASSVDGQGKGYTF.

This clonotype was recorded many times. The gene calls are TRBV2 and TRBJ1-4; D is perhaps TRBD1 (5 bases). Trimming pared 6 bases from V and 7 bases from J, leaving 18 bases between. Germline CDR1 reads SNHLY; CDR2 reads FYNNEI. CDR3 length: 15 amino acids. Written as DNA, the CDR3 is TGTGCCAGCAGAATTGAAGGGGTTTGGGGTGAAAAACTGTTTTTT. Amino acids: CASRIEGVWGEKLFF.

This clonotype was recorded once. The chain employs TRBV20-1 and TRBJ2-3, with 10 bases fitting TRBD2. The CDR3 has 19 amino acids. Germline CDR1 is DFQATT and CDR2 is SNEGSKA (reference sequence). V dropped 0 bases and J dropped 4; count of bases not matched to a gene: 16. In DNA, the CDR3 is TGCAGTGCTAGAGATAGGGGTAGCGGGGGGCGGAGGAGCGCAGATACGCAGTATTTT. Amino acids: CSARDRGSGGRRSADTQYF.

This clonotype was recorded at least ten times. This chain uses TRBV12-3 or TRBV12-4 with TRBJ1-2; perhaps TRBD1 as D (6 bases). Trimming left V 6 bases short and J 0 bases short, with 8 bases between. The CDR3 totals 13 residues. The DNA for the CDR3 is TGTGCCAGCAGCAGGGGCACTAACTATGGCTACACCTTC. Protein sequence: CASSRGTNYGYTF.

With respect to this clonotype: At one of its ends the junction is not consistent with the germline gene, which may arise from a read error. The chain's CDR3 is CASSLGSDSYEQYF. The DNA of the CDR3 is TGTGCTAGCAGCTTAGGATCCGACTCCTACGAGCAGTACTTC. V and J are TRBV7-7 and TRBJ2-7; D remains unclear. Per germline, CDR1 SSHAT and CDR2 FNYEAQ (reference sequence). This CDR3 is built from 14 residues.

The chain carries TRBV10-2 and TRBJ1-5; the D is unclear. This CDR3 is built from 12 residues. Germline V CDR1 and CDR2: WSHSY, SAAADI. Trimming left V 0 bases short and J 7 bases short, with 4 bases between. CDR3 nucleotides: TGCGCCAGCAGTGAGTCGAGGCAGCCCCAGCATTTT. Its protein is CASSESRQPQHF.

J is TRBJ2-7 and V is TRBV7-9; D unresolved. Germline loops: CDR1 SEHNR, CDR2 FQNEAQ (reference sequence). The CDR3 sequence is 13 residues long. The V end was cut by 5 bases, the J end by 0 bases, with 8 bases between. The CDR3 reads CASSPLDSYEQYF. The CDR3 DNA follows: TGTGCCAGCAGCCCGTTGGACTCCTACGAGCAGTACTTC.

The gene calls are TRBV29-1 and TRBJ2-1, with 10 bases matching TRBD1. The CDR3 contains 12 residues. Germline V gives CDR1 SQVTM, CDR2 ANQGSEA. The CDR3 region has the DNA TGCAGTTTAGGACAGGGGGTGAATGAGCAGTTCTTC. This translates into CSLGQGVNEQFF.

The V and J genes are TRBV5-1 and TRBJ2-4, with D unclear. The V gene lost 1 base and the J gene lost 8 bases, with 19 bases spanning the gap. CDR1 and CDR2 (germline): SGHRS, YFSETQ. The CDR3 contains 16 residues. CDR3 nucleotide sequence: TGCGCCAGCAGCTTGATGACACACACGGTAGGAGACATTCAGTACTTC. Protein sequence: CASSLMTHTVGDIQYF.

The chain recombines TRBV12-3 or TRBV12-4 with TRBJ2-3, with D unclear. V dropped 3 bases and J dropped 0 bases, with 7 bases sitting between them. The CDR3 is 14 amino acids. CDR3 DNA: TGTGCCAGCAGTTTCCGGCCCAGCACAGATACGCAGTATTTT. Protein sequence: CASSFRPSTDTQYF.

The chain uses TRBV19 and TRBJ1-5; 10 positions agree with TRBD1. CDR3 length equals 15 residues. Per germline, CDR1 LNHDA and CDR2 SQIVND (reference sequence). V lost 7 bases and J lost 6; bases outside the gene matches: 9. The CDR3 DNA reads TGTGCCAGTACTCCGGACAGGGGGGTGCCTCAGCCCCAGCATTTT. It yields the protein CASTPDRGVPQPQHF.

This clonotype was seen only a few times. V usage is TRBV20-1 and J usage is TRBJ1-1; D is unclear. Trimming shortened V by 0 bases and J by 1 base, and 6 bases separated the two germline ends. Per the germline V gene, CDR1 is DFQATT and CDR2 is SNEGSKA (reference sequence). The CDR3 consists of 13 residues. The CDR3 is CSAREWSNTEAFF. CDR3 DNA: TGCAGTGCTAGAGAGTGGTCGAACACTGAAGCTTTCTTT.

The count of this clonotype is one. The chain is built from TRBV20-1 and TRBJ1-4, with TRBD1 matching over 8 bases. Germline CDR1 reads DFQATT; CDR2 reads SNEGSKA (reference sequence). CDR3 length: 14 residues. J gave up 4 bases and V 3 bases, and 4 bases lay outside the gene matches. The chain's CDR3 is CSARGTGVNEKLFF. DNA for the CDR3: TGCAGTGCTAGGGGGACAGGCGTTAATGAAAAACTGTTTTTT.

To note about this clonotype: This may arise from a read error, as a much more abundant clone is one base away. This chain uses TRBV6-5 with TRBJ1-4; 7 bases map to TRBD1. The germline gives CDR1 MNHEY, CDR2 SVGAGI. CDR3 length equals 15 residues. Trimming at V came to 5 bases and at J to 10 bases, leaving 13 bases not matched to a gene. The DNA of the CDR3 is TGTGCCAGCAGTCTTTACTCTTCGACAGGGCCAAAACTGTTTTTT. Protein sequence: CASSLYSSTGPKLFF.

The table lists this clonotype with many counts. The rearrangement uses TRBV6-5 and TRBJ2-1; no firm D call. The V and J ends lost 6 bases and 9 bases respectively, with 15 bases between them. Germline values: CDR1 MNHEY, CDR2 SVGAGI. The CDR3 consists of 13 residues. In DNA form, the CDR3 reads TGTGCCAGCAGCCGTGGGGAAGCCGCTGAGCAGTTCTTC. Amino acid sequence: CASSRGEAAEQFF.

J is TRBJ2-3 and V is TRBV15; TRBD2 matches 7 bases. Germline V gives CDR1 LNHNV, CDR2 YYDKDF (reference sequence). This CDR3 region has 17 residues. Trimming cost V 3 bases and J 0 bases; bases outside gene matches: 9. DNA for the CDR3: TGTGCCACCAGCAGTGGGGGGGGGGAGGAAAGCACAGATACGCAGTATTTT. Residues: CATSSGGGEESTDTQYF.

This clonotype has at least ten counts. The chain recombines TRBV30 with TRBJ1-1, with D possibly matching TRBD1 (5 bases). The CDR3 runs 14 residues. V gave up 0 bases and J gave up 1 base, with 9 bases separating them. Germline-derived CDR1 and CDR2 are GTSNPN and SVGIG (reference sequence). In DNA form, the CDR3 reads TGTGCCTGGAGTGTTGGGGCTGGGAACACTGAAGCTTTCTTT. It specifies CAWSVGAGNTEAFF.

The V and J genes are TRBV7-8 and TRBJ2-1; 12 nucleotides line up with TRBD1. The germline V gene has CDR1 SGHVS and CDR2 FQNEAQ. The CDR3 spans 16 residues. V was pared by 5 bases and J by 9 bases, with 11 bases of the junction left unmatched. The CDR3 spells CASSERPGQGAREQFF. CDR3 coding DNA: TGTGCCAGCAGCGAGAGACCGGGACAGGGGGCCCGTGAGCAGTTCTTC.

V gene TRBV15 combines with J gene TRBJ1-2; weak D call: TRBD1 (6 bases). There are 17 residues in the CDR3. The V gene's germline CDR1 is LNHNV and CDR2 YYDKDF (reference sequence). Trimming shortened V by 5 bases and J by 1 base, and 20 bases separated the two germline ends. The CDR3 loop is CATSPRGTQDYNYGYTF. In DNA, the CDR3 is TGTGCCACCAGCCCCCGGGGGACACAGGATTATAACTATGGCTACACCTTC.

Of note for this clonotype: One junction end disagrees with the germline gene, perhaps due to a read error. This chain joins TRBV7-9 and TRBJ2-7; D may be TRBD1 (6 bases). The germline V gene has CDR1 SEHNR and CDR2 FQNEAQ (reference sequence). The CDR3 has 15 residues. CDR3 protein: CASSLNEGGIYERYF. CDR3 DNA: TGTGCCAGCAGCTTAAACGAAGGGGGAATCTACGAGCGGTACTTC.

V is TRBV15 and J is TRBJ2-5, with D tentatively TRBD2 (7 bases). CDR3 length: 15 residues. Trimming stripped 5 bases from V and 11 bases from J, with 24 bases between. The germline CDR1 and CDR2 sequences are LNHNV and YYDKDF (reference sequence). In nucleotides, the CDR3 is TGTGCCACCAGCCAGAGGGGGGGATCCTACAATGAGCAGTACTTC. It yields the protein CATSQRGGSYNEQYF.

The J gene is TRBJ2-7, the V gene TRBV9; no definite D call. CDR1 and CDR2 from the germline V gene are SGDLS and YYNGEE. V lost 3 bases and J 4 bases, leaving 11 bases between the germline ends. The CDR3 sequence is 13 residues long. The CDR3 sequence: CASSATVGYEQYF. In nucleotides, the CDR3 is TGTGCCAGCAGCGCAACAGTAGGGTACGAGCAGTACTTC.

At least ten counts were recorded for this clonotype. The chain uses TRBV19 and TRBJ2-5, with D possibly being TRBD2 (6 bases). The CDR3 is 14 amino acids. Germline CDR1 and CDR2: LNHDA and SQIVND (reference sequence). Trimming took 3 bases from V and 3 from J, leaving 11 bases between them. The CDR3 nucleotides are TGTGCCAGTAGTATTGGGGCGGGAAAAGAGACCCAGTACTTC. This sequence encodes CASSIGAGKETQYF.

On this clonotype itself: This may arise from a read error, as a much more abundant clone is one base away. This sequence joins TRBV6-5 and TRBJ2-5; D unclear. Germline CDR1 is MNHEY and CDR2 is SVGAGI. Trimming removed 3 bases at V and 2 bases at J, with 13 bases between. The length of the CDR3 is 15 residues. The CDR3 sequence is CASSYMGTDQETQYF. CDR3 bases: TGTGCCAGCAGTTATATGGGCACTGATCAAGAGACCCAGTACTTC.

This clonotype is categorized as medium-sized. This chain's CDR3 is CSARDGGDTEAFF. The DNA for the CDR3 is TGCAGTGCTAGAGATGGGGGGGACACTGAAGCTTTCTTT. The V gene is TRBV20-1, the J gene TRBJ1-1; a weak D match, TRBD1 (5 bases). Trimming cost V 0 bases and J 3 bases, with 8 bases left between them. Germline V lookup: CDR1 DFQATT, CDR2 SNEGSKA (reference sequence). The CDR3 is 13 residues long.

This clonotype was seen more than once but under ten times. J is TRBJ2-5 and V is TRBV7-3; possible D gene TRBD2, 6 bases. V was pared by 2 bases and J by 7 bases, with 14 bases between. Germline V gene data show CDR1 as SGHTA and CDR2 as FQGTGA. CDR3 size: 14 residues. In DNA, the CDR3 is TGTGCCAGCAGCTTAGAGGGGACTGACGCGACCCAGTACTTC. Protein product: CASSLEGTDATQYF.

The chain joins TRBV15 to TRBJ1-1; perhaps TRBD1 as D (5 bases). Germline V gene lookup returns CDR1 LNHNV and CDR2 YYDKDF (reference sequence). The CDR3 is made up of 13 amino acids. V was trimmed by 0 bases and J by 5 bases, leaving 7 bases between them. The CDR3 coding sequence is TGTGCCACCAGCAGAGATCAGGGTACTGAAGCTTTCTTT. It specifies CATSRDQGTEAFF.

This sequence joins TRBV7-9 and TRBJ1-1; 7 bases line up with TRBD1. V gave up 1 base and J gave up 12 bases; unmatched junction bases: 11. This CDR3 has 14 residues. Looked up from germline, CDR1 is SEHNR and CDR2 is FQNEAQ (reference sequence). The CDR3 loop reads CASSLGTTGRETFF. CDR3 DNA: TGTGCCAGCAGCTTAGGAACGACAGGGAGAGAAACTTTCTTT.